This T cell receptor beta chain was found in a study of blood T cell repertoires in COVID-19. Recovered participants had two consecutive negative NP/OP PCR tests, healthcare professional clearance, or symptom resolution. Generated by immunoSEQ multiplex PCR, the TCRdb table keeps only in-frame clones and is missing some. Found here are around 170,000 clones, 88% of them singletons; the top ten hold 9%. A remark on this clone: This specimen includes other DNA sequences encoding the same CDR3.

The sequencing input was PBMCs or T cells enriched from blood (not recorded which). The receptor was derived from a woman aged 18-29 years who had recovered from COVID-19.

The CDR3 DNA follows: TGTGCCAGCTCAGCTACCGGGAACACTGAAGCTTTCTTT. This codes for CASSATGNTEAFF. This chain joins TRBV18 and TRBJ1-1; D not resolved. V was pared by 5 bases and J by 1 base, with 8 bases between. CDR3 length: 13 amino acids. From germline, CDR1 is KGHSH and CDR2 LQKENI.